This is a list of T cell receptor beta chains from one sample in a study of blood T cell repertoires in COVID-19. Measured with immunoSEQ multiplex PCR; TCRdb has only the in-frame clones, and not every one. Among around 200,000 clones listed, around 87% were seen once. Sequenced material: peripheral blood. These TCRs come from a man in his forties with active or convalescent COVID-19. The CDR3 runs from the conserved cysteine through the conserved F or W. Each record gives: V gene, J gene, D gene, clone size, CDR3 protein, CDR3 DNA. A D gene is named only where the DNA matches it firmly. Only part of the rows carry a size: once, few, many, or a class if the clone is expanded.

v_gene: TRBV7-8
j_gene: TRBJ2-3
d_gene: TRBD2
abundance: NA
CDR3aa: CASSLSSRTSGYTDTQYF
CDR3nt: TGTGCCAGCAGCTTATCCTCCCGGACTAGCGGATACACAGATACGCAGTATTTT

v_gene: TRBV25-1
j_gene: TRBJ2-7
d_gene: NA
abundance: NA
CDR3aa: CASSEYRNSYEQYF
CDR3nt: TGTGCCAGCAGTGAATATAGAAACAGCTACGAGCAGTACTTC

v_gene: TRBV25-1
j_gene: TRBJ2-7
d_gene: TRBD1
abundance: once
CDR3aa: CASSVWDSYEQYF
CDR3nt: TGTGCCAGCAGTGTCTGGGACAGCTACGAGCAGTACTTC

v_gene: TRBV12-3/TRBV12-4
j_gene: TRBJ1-5
d_gene: TRBD1
abundance: NA
CDR3aa: CASSGTGEQPQHF
CDR3nt: TGTGCCAGCAGTGGGACAGGGGAGCAGCCCCAGCATTTT

v_gene: TRBV27
j_gene: TRBJ1-6
d_gene: NA
abundance: few
CDR3aa: CASSFTGSSPLHF
CDR3nt: TGTGCCAGCAGTTTTACAGGGTCCTCACCCCTCCACTTT

v_gene: TRBV28
j_gene: TRBJ2-6
d_gene: NA
abundance: NA
CDR3aa: CASSSPGFSRSGANVLTF
CDR3nt: TGTGCCAGCAGCTCCCCGGGGTTTTCCCGCTCTGGGGCCAACGTCCTGACTTTC

v_gene: TRBV6-5
j_gene: TRBJ2-3
d_gene: NA
abundance: NA
CDR3aa: CASSTGGPTDTQYF
CDR3nt: TGTGCCAGCAGTACGGGGGGCCCCACAGATACGCAGTATTTT

v_gene: TRBV12-3/TRBV12-4
j_gene: TRBJ1-2
d_gene: TRBD1
abundance: NA
CDR3aa: CASSYRGNGYTF
CDR3nt: TGTGCCAGCAGTTACAGGGGGAATGGCTACACCTTC

v_gene: TRBV2
j_gene: TRBJ2-2
d_gene: TRBD2
abundance: NA
CDR3aa: CASSELAGGTGELFF
CDR3nt: TGTGCCAGCAGTGAATTAGCGGGGGGTACCGGGGAGCTGTTTTTT

v_gene: TRBV2
j_gene: TRBJ1-5
d_gene: NA
abundance: NA
CDR3aa: CASSEMRVGNQPQHF
CDR3nt: TGTGCCAGCAGTGAGATGCGGGTTGGGAATCAGCCCCAGCATTTT

v_gene: TRBV19
j_gene: TRBJ2-5
d_gene: NA
abundance: NA
CDR3aa: CASSTQGGETQYF
CDR3nt: TGTGCCAGTAGTACCCAGGGTGGAGAGACCCAGTACTTC

v_gene: TRBV19
j_gene: TRBJ2-3
d_gene: NA
abundance: NA
CDR3aa: CASSIGGGVTDTQYF
CDR3nt: TGTGCCAGTAGTATAGGGGGGGGCGTCACAGATACGCAGTATTTT

v_gene: TRBV6-5
j_gene: TRBJ1-2
d_gene: NA
abundance: NA
CDR3aa: CASSAGARGNYGYTF
CDR3nt: TGTGCCAGCAGCGCGGGGGCTCGGGGTAACTATGGCTACACCTTC

v_gene: TRBV25-1
j_gene: TRBJ2-3
d_gene: NA
abundance: NA
CDR3aa: CASRLQEDTQYF
CDR3nt: TGTGCCAGCAGACTCCAAGAAGATACGCAGTATTTT